This is a list of T cell receptor beta chains from one sample in a study of cytomegalovirus exposure and HLA in healthy donors. Sequencing was performed with immunoSEQ multiplex PCR; in TCRdb, only in-frame clones are kept and a portion is missing. The sample has about 54,000 clones, around 82% seen once; the top ten hold approximately 3%. The material sequenced was PBMCs. The source of these receptors is a woman under 30 in good health and CMV-seronegative. CDR3s include the opening cysteine and the closing phenylalanine or tryptophan. The order of the fields is CDR3 protein, CDR3 DNA, V gene, clone size, J gene, D gene. D genes are given only for firm matches. Clone size, where shown, is once, few, many, or a class for clones that have expanded.

CASSSFTEAFF TGTGCCAGCAGTTCTTTCACTGAAGCTTTCTTT TRBV27 once TRBJ1-1 .
CASSLTGLIGGNNEQFF TGTGCCAGCAGCTTAACGGGCCTCATCGGAGGTAACAATGAGCAGTTCTTC TRBV7-3 . TRBJ2-1 .
CASKPGTGNYGYTF TGTGCCAGCAAGCCGGGGACAGGCAACTATGGCTACACCTTC TRBV5-4 once TRBJ1-2 TRBD1
CASLLGGEAFF TGCGCCAGCTTATTGGGGGGGGAAGCTTTCTTT TRBV4-1 . TRBJ1-1 .
CASSFHPTSGNNYEQYF TGTGCCAGCAGCTTCCACCCCACTAGCGGGAATAACTACGAGCAGTACTTC TRBV7-6 few TRBJ2-7 TRBD2
CASSPRLGAYEQYF TGCGCCAGCAGCCCGAGACTAGGAGCCTACGAGCAGTACTTC TRBV4-1 . TRBJ2-7 .
CASTPDRLEDQPQHF TGTGCCAGTACTCCGGACAGGTTAGAAGATCAGCCCCAGCATTTT TRBV19 . TRBJ1-5 TRBD1
CASSSGQGNEQFF TGTGCCAGCAGTTCTGGACAGGGCAATGAGCAGTTCTTC TRBV28 . TRBJ2-1 TRBD1
CAISEASGRETQYF TGTGCCATCAGTGAGGCCAGCGGGAGGGAGACCCAGTACTTC TRBV10-3 . TRBJ2-5 TRBD2
CASSIAAVGETQYF TGTGCCAGTAGTATAGCGGCGGTAGGAGAGACCCAGTACTTC TRBV19 . TRBJ2-5 .
CASSYAGEAYEQYF TGTGCCAGCAGTTACGCGGGTGAGGCCTACGAGCAGTACTTC TRBV6-5 few TRBJ2-7 .
CAWGGVRGQETQYF TGTGCCTGGGGGGGGGTCAGGGGCCAAGAGACCCAGTACTTC TRBV21-1 . TRBJ2-5 .
CASSEITGEDGYTF TGTGCCAGCAGTGAAATTACTGGGGAGGATGGCTACACCTTC TRBV6-1 few TRBJ1-2 .
CASSLGHLNTEAFF TGCGCCAGCAGCTTGGGACATCTGAACACTGAAGCTTTCTTT TRBV5-1 once TRBJ1-1 .
CASSLKASGDYNEQFF TGCGCCAGCAGCTTGAAGGCTAGCGGGGACTACAATGAGCAGTTCTTC TRBV5-1 . TRBJ2-1 TRBD2
CASSLRTGGRYGYTF TGTGCCAGCAGTCTCCGGACAGGGGGACGTTATGGCTACACCTTC TRBV6-5 . TRBJ1-2 TRBD1
CASSRDRTSTDTQYF TGTGCCAGTAGTCGGGACAGAACTAGCACAGATACGCAGTATTTT TRBV19 . TRBJ2-3 TRBD1
CASSPWVDSGSQETQYF TGTGCCAGCAGCCCCTGGGTGGATAGCGGGAGTCAAGAGACCCAGTACTTC TRBV7-8 . TRBJ2-5 TRBD2
CASSLEGHSGANGLTF TGTGCCAGCAGCTTAGAAGGTCACTCTGGGGCCAACGGCCTGACTTTC TRBV7-9 . TRBJ2-6 .
CASGTGANYEQYF TGTGCCAGCGGGACAGGGGCGAACTACGAGCAGTACTTC TRBV25-1 . TRBJ2-7 TRBD1
CASSSGLAAAGEQYF TGTGCCAGCAGCTCCGGACTAGCGGCCGCCGGGGAGCAGTACTTC TRBV7-3 . TRBJ2-7 TRBD2
CASSYGQDRGIGEAFF TGTGCCAGCAGTTACGGCCAGGACAGGGGTATCGGCGAAGCTTTCTTT TRBV6-6 . TRBJ1-1 TRBD1
CASSQGSGRVTEQLFF TGTGCCAGCAGCCAAGGTAGCGGGAGGGTAACCGAGCAGCTGTTTTTT TRBV4-2 . TRBJ2-2 TRBD2
CAWGKEQFYGYTF TGTGCCTGGGGAAAGGAACAGTTCTATGGCTACACCTTC TRBV30 . TRBJ1-2 .
CASSVGLVGYNEQFF TGTGCCAGCAGTGTGGGACTAGTAGGGTACAATGAGCAGTTCTTC TRBV6-1 . TRBJ2-1 TRBD2